This TCR beta chain was obtained from a study of molecular identifiers for immune sequencing clone quantification. A single record per CDR3 protein comes from TCRdb applying MiXCR to the PCR reads. Among over 550,000 distinct CDR3 sequences listed, about 25% were seen once. In its sample, this clonotype was seen a few times. Unmatched junction bases numbered 3, after V lost 0 bases and J lost 3 bases. Germline lookup yields CDR1 DFQATT and CDR2 SNEGSKA (reference sequence). CDR3 length: 16 amino acids. The V call is TRBV20-1, the J call TRBJ2-1; 12 nucleotides match TRBD2. This clonotype originated in a human donor in good health. Some libraries in this study had Jurkat cell RNA spiked in. The material sequenced was naive CD8+ T cells from blood, with Jurkat cell RNA spiked in. As to subset: FACS-sorted CD8+CD4-CCR7+CD45RA+ naive T cells. CDR3 amino acids: CSARDRLAGDYNEQFF. In DNA form, the CDR3 reads TGCAGTGCTAGAGATCGACTAGCGGGAGACTACAATGAGCAGTTCTTC.